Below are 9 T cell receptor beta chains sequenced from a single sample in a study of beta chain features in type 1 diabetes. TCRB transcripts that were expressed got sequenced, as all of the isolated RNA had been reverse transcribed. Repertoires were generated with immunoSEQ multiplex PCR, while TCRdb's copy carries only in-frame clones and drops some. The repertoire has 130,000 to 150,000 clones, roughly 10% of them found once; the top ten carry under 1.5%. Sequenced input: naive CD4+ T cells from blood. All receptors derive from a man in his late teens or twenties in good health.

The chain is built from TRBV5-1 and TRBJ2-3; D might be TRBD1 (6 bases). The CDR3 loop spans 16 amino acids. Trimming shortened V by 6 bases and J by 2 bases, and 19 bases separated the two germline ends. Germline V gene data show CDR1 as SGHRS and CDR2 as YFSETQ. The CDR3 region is CASNRDPSYPTDTQYF. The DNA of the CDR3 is TGCGCCAGCAACAGGGATCCCTCCTATCCCACAGATACGCAGTATTTT.

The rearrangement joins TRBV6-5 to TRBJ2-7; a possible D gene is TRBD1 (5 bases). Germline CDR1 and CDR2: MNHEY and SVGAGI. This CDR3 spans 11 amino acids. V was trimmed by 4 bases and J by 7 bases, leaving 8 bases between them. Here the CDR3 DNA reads TGTGCCAGCAGTTCAGGGTTAGAGCAGTACTTC. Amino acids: CASSSGLEQYF.

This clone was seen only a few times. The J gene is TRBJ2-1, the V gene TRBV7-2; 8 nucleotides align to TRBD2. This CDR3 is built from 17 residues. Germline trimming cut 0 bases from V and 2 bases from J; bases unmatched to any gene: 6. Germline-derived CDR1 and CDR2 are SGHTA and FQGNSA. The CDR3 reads CASSLAWRGAPYNEQFF. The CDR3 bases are TGTGCCAGCAGCTTAGCTTGGCGGGGGGCCCCCTACAATGAGCAGTTCTTC. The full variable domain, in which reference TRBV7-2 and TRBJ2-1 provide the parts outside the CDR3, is GAGVSQSPSNKVTEKGKDVELRCDPISGHTALYWYRQSLGQGLEFLIYFQGNSAPDKSGLPSDRFSAERTGGSVSTLTIQRTQQEDSAVYLCASSLAWRGAPYNEQFFGPGTRLTVL.

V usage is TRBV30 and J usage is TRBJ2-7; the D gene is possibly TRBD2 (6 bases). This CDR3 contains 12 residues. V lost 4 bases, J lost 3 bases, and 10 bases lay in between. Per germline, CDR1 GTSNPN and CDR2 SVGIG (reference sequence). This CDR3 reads CAWTIGSYEQYF. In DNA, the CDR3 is TGTGCCTGGACAATCGGGAGCTACGAGCAGTACTTC.

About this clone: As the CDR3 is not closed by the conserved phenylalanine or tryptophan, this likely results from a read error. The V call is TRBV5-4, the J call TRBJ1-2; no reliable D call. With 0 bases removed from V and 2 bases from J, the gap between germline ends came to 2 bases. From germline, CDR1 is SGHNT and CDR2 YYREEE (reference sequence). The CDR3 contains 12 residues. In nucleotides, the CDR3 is TGTGCCAGCAGCTTGGAGAACTATGGCTACACCTCC. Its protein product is CASSLENYGYTS.

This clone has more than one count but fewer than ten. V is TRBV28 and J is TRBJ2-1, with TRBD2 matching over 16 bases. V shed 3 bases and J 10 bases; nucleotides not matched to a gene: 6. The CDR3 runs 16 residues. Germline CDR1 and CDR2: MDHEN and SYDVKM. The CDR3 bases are TGTGCCAGCAGTTTGGGGACTAGCGGGGGGGCCAGAGAGCAGTTCTTC. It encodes CASSLGTSGGAREQFF.

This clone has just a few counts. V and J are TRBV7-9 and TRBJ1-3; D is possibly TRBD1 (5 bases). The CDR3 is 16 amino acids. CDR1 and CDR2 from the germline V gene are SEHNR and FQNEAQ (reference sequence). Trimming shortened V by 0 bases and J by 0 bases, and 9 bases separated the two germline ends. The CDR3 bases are TGTGCCAGCAGCTTAGCAGACAGCTACTCTGGAAACACCATATATTTT. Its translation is CASSLADSYSGNTIYF.

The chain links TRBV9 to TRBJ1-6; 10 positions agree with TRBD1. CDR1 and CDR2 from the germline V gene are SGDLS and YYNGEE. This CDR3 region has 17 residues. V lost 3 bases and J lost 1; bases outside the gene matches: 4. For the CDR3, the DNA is TGTGCCAGCAGCGAGACAGGGGGCATGTCCTATAATTCACCCCTCCACTTT. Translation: CASSETGGMSYNSPLHF. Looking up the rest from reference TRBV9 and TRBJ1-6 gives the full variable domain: DSGVTQTPKHLITATGQRVTLRCSPRSGDLSVYWYQQSLDQGLQFLIQYYNGEERAKGNILERFSAQQFPDLHSELNLSSLELGDSALYFCASSETGGMSYNSPLHFGNGTRLTVT.

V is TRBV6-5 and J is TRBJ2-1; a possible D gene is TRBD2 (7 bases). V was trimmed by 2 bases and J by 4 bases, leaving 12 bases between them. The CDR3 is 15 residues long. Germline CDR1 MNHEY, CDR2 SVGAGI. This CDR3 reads CASSYGGGAYNEQFF. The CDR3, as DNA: TGTGCCAGCAGTTACGGGGGGGGCGCATACAATGAGCAGTTCTTC.